This T cell receptor beta chain appears in the sequencing data of a study of immune heterogeneity within non-small cell lung tumors. Study information: In total, the tumors were 4 squamous cell carcinomas, some ten non-squamous carcinomas and 1 not otherwise specified. Findings and limits, study-wide: Identical dominant CDR3 beta clonotypes showed recurrence across tumor sites within a patient, and site-unique high-frequency clones were also present.

This clonotype was observed a handful of times. Its antigen remains unidentified. In a multiplex PCR, 32 V and 13 J primers amplified TCR beta CDR3. TCRdb recomputed calls from the multiplex PCR reads with MiXCR, one row per CDR3 protein. In the table there are 2,800 or so distinct CDR3 sequences, just under 55% of which are singletons. The template for each sample was around 600 ng of genomic DNA, which had been extracted from bulk tumor tissue. Biopsies that were spaced far apart were taken, several per primary tumor, during surgery. Patients with untreated, newly diagnosed non-small cell lung cancer underwent curative surgery. Surgery with curative intent was being performed on the donors, who were newly diagnosed non-small cell lung cancer patients. Germline values: CDR1 MNHEY, CDR2 SMNVEV (reference sequence). V was cut by 10 bases and J by 2 bases, with 15 bases left in between. This CDR3 is 15 amino acids long.

The sequenced sample consisted of lung tumor tissue. The V gene is TRBV27, the J gene TRBJ1-6; tentative D call: TRBD1 (6 bases). The sequence came from a man in his fifties or sixties with non-small cell lung cancer. The CDR3 region is CATAGRDTYNSPLHF. The CDR3 bases are TGTGCCACCGCCGGCCGGGACACCTATAATTCACCCCTCCACTTT.